This TCR beta chain is from a study of human T cells and chemical hapten exposure. This CDR3 contains 15 residues. Deletions cut 10 bases from V and 8 bases from J, with 24 bases between. Germline values: CDR1 MNHNY, CDR2 SVGAGI (reference sequence). The time point here: pre-sensitization, week 0. Noted treatment: therapeutic diphenylcyclopropenone sensitization with weekly scalp DPC. Via MiXCR, TCRdb re-called the RACE reads, giving one row per CDR3 protein. Among under 300,000 distinct CDR3 sequences, just under 8% were seen once, and the ten largest hold 1.2%. A few counts support this clonotype. The sequence was collected from a man in his late teens or twenties with alopecia areata. Some clones in this sample may be carry-over from other donors' samples. This sequence joins TRBV6-6 and TRBJ2-4; D may correspond to TRBD1 or TRBD2 (5 bases each). The starting material was whole blood, obtained in connection with sensitization to the hapten diphenylcyclopropenone (DPC). The CDR3 loop reads CATRQRGEIKDIQYF. In nucleotides, the CDR3 is TGTGCCACCCGACAGCGTGGGGAGATAAAGGACATTCAGTACTTC.